This T cell receptor (beta chain) was observed in a study of early T cells in non-severe SARS-CoV-2 infection. Study-wide background: Chains stayed unpaired after sequencing of bulk RNA from unsorted whole blood. General observations from the study: Private and CD4 specificities were missed by VDJdb matching, skewed to anti-spike CD8.

Each cDNA molecule carried a unique molecular identifier. TCRdb used MiXCR to reprocess the 5' RACE reads, holding one entry per CDR3 protein. The data show 90,000 to 130,000 distinct CDR3 sequences, roughly an eighth seen once. As concerns this clonotype: The antigen is not known.

This TCR came from an adult who was a healthcare worker with PCR-confirmed SARS-CoV-2 infection or an uninfected control (not recorded which). The sample was whole blood, taken at baseline.

The CDR3 bases are TGTGCCAGCAGCTTGGGGGCACAGGGAGGACAGCCCCAGCATTTT. It yields the protein CASSLGAQGGQPQHF. The J gene is TRBJ1-5, the V gene TRBV7-9; maybe TRBD1 (6 bases). Germline CDR1 and CDR2: SEHNR and FQNEAQ (reference sequence). The CDR3 loop spans 15 amino acids. The V end was cut by 3 bases, the J end by 7 bases, with 16 bases between.